This entry features one T cell receptor beta chain sequence. Its antigen is still unknown. cDNA synthesis used the whole RNA isolate, giving expressed TCRB sequences. Repertoires were generated with immunoSEQ multiplex PCR, while TCRdb's copy carries only in-frame clones and drops some. The table includes about 930,000 clones, under 20% detected once. V was cut by 10 bases and J by 0 bases, with 15 bases left in between. This CDR3 spans 14 amino acids. Germline V lookup: CDR1 MNHNY, CDR2 SVGAGI (reference sequence). This specimen comes from a study of beta chain features in type 1 diabetes. Overall study: Across every sample, about 110 million sorted cells were examined in total.

Study-wide results and caveats: Whether TCRB rearrangement is influenced by HLA type was left unresolved in this analysis. There were fewer insertions and more deletions at the VDJ junctions of type 1 diabetes patients.

This clonotype originated in a woman between 18 and 29 years old in good health. Material for sequencing was naive CD4+ T cells from blood. The V call is TRBV6-6, the J call TRBJ1-1; TRBD1 might be the D (6 bases). This CDR3 reads CATAQGQVNTEAFF. The CDR3 DNA follows: TGTGCCACCGCACAGGGTCAGGTGAACACTGAAGCTTTCTTT.